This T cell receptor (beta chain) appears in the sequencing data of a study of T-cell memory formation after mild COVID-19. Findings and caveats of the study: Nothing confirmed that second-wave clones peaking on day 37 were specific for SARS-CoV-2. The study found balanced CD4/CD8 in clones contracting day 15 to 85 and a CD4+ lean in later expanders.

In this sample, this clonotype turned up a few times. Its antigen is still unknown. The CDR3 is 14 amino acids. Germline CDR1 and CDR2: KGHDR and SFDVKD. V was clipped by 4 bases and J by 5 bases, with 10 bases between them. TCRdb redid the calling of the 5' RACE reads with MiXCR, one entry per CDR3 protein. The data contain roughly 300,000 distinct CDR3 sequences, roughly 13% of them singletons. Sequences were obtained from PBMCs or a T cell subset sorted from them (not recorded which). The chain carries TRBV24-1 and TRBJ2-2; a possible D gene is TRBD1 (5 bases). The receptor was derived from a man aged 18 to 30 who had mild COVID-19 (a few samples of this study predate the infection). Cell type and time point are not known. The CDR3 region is CATSDPDRTGELFF. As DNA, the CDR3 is TGTGCCACCAGTGACCCCGACAGAACCGGGGAGCTGTTTTTT.